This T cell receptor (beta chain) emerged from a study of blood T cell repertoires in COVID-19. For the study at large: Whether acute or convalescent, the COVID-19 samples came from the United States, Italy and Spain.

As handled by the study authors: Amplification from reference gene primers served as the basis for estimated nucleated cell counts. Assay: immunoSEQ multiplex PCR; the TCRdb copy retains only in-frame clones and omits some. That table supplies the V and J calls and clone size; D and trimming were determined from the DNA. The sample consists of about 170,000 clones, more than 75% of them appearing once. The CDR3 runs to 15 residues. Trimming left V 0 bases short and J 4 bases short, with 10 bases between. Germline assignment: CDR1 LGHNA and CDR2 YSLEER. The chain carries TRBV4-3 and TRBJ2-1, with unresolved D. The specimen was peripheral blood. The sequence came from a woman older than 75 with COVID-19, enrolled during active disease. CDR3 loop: CASSQDLGRYNEQFF. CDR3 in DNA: TGCGCCAGCAGCCAAGATTTGGGCAGATACAATGAGCAGTTCTTC.